The sequence of this T cell receptor (beta chain) was determined in a study of blood T cell repertoires in COVID-19. Study as a whole: PBMCs, B-cell-depleted T cells, or T cells provided the cDNA or gDNA that made up the material.

Clones were sequenced by immunoSEQ multiplex PCR, and TCRdb holds only the in-frame ones, with some missing. The sample comprises 120,000 or so clones, over 75% of which are singletons, and approximately 12% rests with the top ten. V lost 3 bases and J lost 5, with 13 bases in between. This CDR3 contains 15 residues. The germline V gene encodes CDR1 MNHEY and CDR2 SMNVEV (reference sequence). V is TRBV27 and J is TRBJ2-2, with TRBD1 as a possible D gene (8 bases). The sequenced sample consisted of peripheral blood. The TCR originated in a man between 60 and 70 years old with acute or convalescent COVID-19. The CDR3 reads CASSFTQGGTGELFF. CDR3 coding DNA: TGTGCCAGCAGTTTCACACAGGGGGGGACCGGGGAGCTGTTTTTT.